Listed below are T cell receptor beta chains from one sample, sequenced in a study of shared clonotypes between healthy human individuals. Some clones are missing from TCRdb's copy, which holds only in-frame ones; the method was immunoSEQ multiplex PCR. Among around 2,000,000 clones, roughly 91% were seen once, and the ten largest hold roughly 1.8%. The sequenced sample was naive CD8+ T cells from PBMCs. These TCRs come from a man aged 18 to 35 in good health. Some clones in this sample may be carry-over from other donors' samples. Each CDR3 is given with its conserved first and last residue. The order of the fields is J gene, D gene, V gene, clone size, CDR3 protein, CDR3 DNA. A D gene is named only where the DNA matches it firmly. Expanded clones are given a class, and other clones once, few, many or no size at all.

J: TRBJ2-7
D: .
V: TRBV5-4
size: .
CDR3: CASSLRGYEQYF
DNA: TGTGCCAGCAGCTTGAGGGGTTACGAGCAGTACTTC

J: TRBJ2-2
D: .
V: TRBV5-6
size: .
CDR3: CASTPRWGLTGELFF
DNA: TGTGCCAGCACCCCCCGCTGGGGCCTTACCGGGGAGCTGTTTTTT

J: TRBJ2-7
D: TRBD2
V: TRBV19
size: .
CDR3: CASSIGPGLGHEQYF
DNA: TGTGCCAGTAGTATCGGTCCGGGACTAGGGCACGAGCAGTACTTC

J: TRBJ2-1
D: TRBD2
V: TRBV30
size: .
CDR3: CAWRGLAGDNEQFF
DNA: TGTGCCTGGAGGGGACTAGCGGGTGACAATGAGCAGTTCTTC

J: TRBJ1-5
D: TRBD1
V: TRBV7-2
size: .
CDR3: CASSRRTGYSNQPQHF
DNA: TGTGCCAGCAGCCGCCGGACAGGGTATAGCAATCAGCCCCAGCATTTT

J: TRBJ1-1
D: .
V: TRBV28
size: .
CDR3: CASSYAPDTEAFF
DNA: TGTGCCAGCAGTTACGCTCCCGACACTGAAGCTTTCTTT

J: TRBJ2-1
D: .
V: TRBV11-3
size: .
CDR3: CASSPRSSPYNEQFF
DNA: TGTGCCAGCAGCCCCCGTAGCTCCCCTTACAATGAGCAGTTCTTC

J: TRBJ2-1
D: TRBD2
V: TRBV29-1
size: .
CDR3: CSVPTRAGDGGQFF
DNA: TGCAGCGTCCCGACTCGAGCGGGGGACGGGGGGCAGTTCTTC

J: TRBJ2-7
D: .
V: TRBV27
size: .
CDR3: CASSSPRGRSSYEQYF
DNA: TGTGCCAGCAGTTCCCCCCGCGGCAGGTCAAGCTACGAGCAGTACTTC

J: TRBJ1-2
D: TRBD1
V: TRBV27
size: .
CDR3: CASSSNRGNGYTF
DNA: TGTGCCAGCAGTTCAAACAGGGGGAATGGCTACACCTTC

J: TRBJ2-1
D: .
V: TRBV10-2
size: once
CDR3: CASSEWVSYNEQFF
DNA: TGCGCCAGCAGTGAGTGGGTTAGCTACAATGAGCAGTTCTTC

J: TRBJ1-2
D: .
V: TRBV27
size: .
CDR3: CASSFTGTASGYTF
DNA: TGTGCCAGCAGTTTCACCGGGACCGCCAGTGGCTACACCTTC

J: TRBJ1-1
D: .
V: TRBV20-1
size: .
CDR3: CSAGTGAFF
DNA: TGCAGTGCTGGAACAGGGGCTTTCTTT

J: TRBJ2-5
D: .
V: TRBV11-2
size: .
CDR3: CASSLFRTYQAETQYF
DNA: TGTGCCAGCAGCTTATTTCGGACCTACCAAGCGGAGACCCAGTACTTC

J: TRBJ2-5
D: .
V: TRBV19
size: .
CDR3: CASSMRRLGETQYF
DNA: TGTGCCAGTAGTATGCGGCGCCTCGGAGAGACCCAGTACTTC

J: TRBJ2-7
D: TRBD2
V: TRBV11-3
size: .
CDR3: CASSESSGASYEQYF
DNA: TGTGCCAGCAGCGAATCTAGCGGGGCCTCCTACGAGCAGTACTTC

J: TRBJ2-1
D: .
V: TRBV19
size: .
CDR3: CASTPDHPDEQFF
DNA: TGTGCCAGTACCCCAGACCACCCCGATGAGCAGTTCTTC

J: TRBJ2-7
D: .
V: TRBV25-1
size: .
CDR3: CATRTVYEQYF
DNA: TGTGCCACCCGAACAGTCTACGAGCAGTACTTC